Below are 8 T cell receptor beta chains sequenced from a single sample in a study of radiotherapy plus CTLA-4 blockade in lung cancer. Clones were read by immunoSEQ multiplex PCR, and TCRdb kept only the in-frame ones, dropping some. The sample gives approximately 65,000 clones, 70% to 80% of which show up once; roughly 4.7% is in the top ten. The specimen was peripheral blood, collected from a patient treated with radiotherapy plus ipilimumab. The receptors originated from a human donor with non-small cell lung cancer who had a complete response to radiotherapy plus ipilimumab.

The V gene is TRBV18, the J gene TRBJ2-3, with D perhaps matching TRBD1 or TRBD2 (6 bases each). CDR1 and CDR2 from the germline V gene are KGHSH and LQKENI. This CDR3 region has 17 residues. V lost 6 bases and J lost 5, with 24 bases in between. In DNA form, the CDR3 reads TGTGCCAGCTCCTTGTCCCACATAAGGGGGGCCAAAGATACGCAGTATTTT. The encoded protein is CASSLSHIRGAKDTQYF.

The CDR3, as DNA: TGTGCCAGCAGTTTCCGACAGGGTCGGGGCACTGAAGCTTTCTTT. It encodes CASSFRQGRGTEAFF. The rearrangement uses TRBV6-5 and TRBJ1-1, with 7 nucleotides matching TRBD1. Germline CDR1 and CDR2: MNHEY and SVGAGI. This CDR3 contains 15 residues. V lost 4 bases, J lost 4 bases, and 9 bases stayed unmatched.

This clone showed up just a few times. The CDR3 coding sequence is TGTGCCAGTAGTATTAGCCAGAAGAACACTGAAGCTTTCTTT. It specifies CASSISQKNTEAFF. The chain uses TRBV19 and TRBJ1-1, with D uncertain. The CDR3 consists of 14 residues. Between the trimmed V and J ends, which lost 3 bases and 1 base, there was a span of 9 bases. Germline V lookup: CDR1 LNHDA, CDR2 SQIVND (reference sequence).

The V gene is TRBV9, the J gene TRBJ2-1; D is unresolved. The germline V gene has CDR1 SGDLS and CDR2 YYNGEE. CDR3 length: 15 residues. V was clipped by 0 bases and J by 8 bases, with 15 bases between them. In nucleotides, the CDR3 is TGTGCCAGCAGCGTAGCGTACCAGCAGAGCGATGAGCAGTTCTTC. It specifies CASSVAYQQSDEQFF.

The rearrangement uses TRBV7-9 and TRBJ1-1; TRBD1 matches 9 bases. J gave up 1 base and V 8 bases, and 5 bases lay outside the gene matches. From germline, CDR1 is SEHNR and CDR2 FQNEAQ (reference sequence). The CDR3 has 14 residues. This CDR3 is CASHMGQGNTEAFF. As DNA, the CDR3 is TGTGCCAGCCACATGGGACAGGGGAACACTGAAGCTTTCTTT. Looking up the rest from reference TRBV7-9 and TRBJ1-1 gives the full variable domain: DTGVSQNPRHKITKRGQNVTFRCDPISEHNRLYWYRQTLGQGPEFLTYFQNEAQLEKSRLLSDRFSAERPKGSFSTLEIQRTEQGDSAMYLCASHMGQGNTEAFFGQGTRLTVV.

The chain uses TRBV30 and TRBJ1-1; TRBD1 matches at 7 bases. J was trimmed by 4 bases and V by 3 bases; bases with no gene match: 8. The CDR3 is 14 residues long. The germline CDR1 and CDR2 sequences are GTSNPN and SVGIG (reference sequence). This CDR3 reads CAWRGDSSVTEAFF. The CDR3 DNA follows: TGTGCCTGGAGAGGGGACAGTTCGGTCACTGAAGCTTTCTTT.

There are a few counts of this clone. This sequence joins TRBV5-6 and TRBJ2-5; D remains ambiguous. Germline V gene sequence: CDR1 SGHDT, CDR2 YYEEEE. The CDR3 covers 12 residues. V was cut by 4 bases and J by 2 bases, with 6 bases left in between. CDR3 region: CASSPNQETQYF. In DNA, the CDR3 is TGTGCCAGCAGCCCAAATCAAGAGACCCAGTACTTC. Full variable domain (remainder filled in from reference TRBV5-6 and TRBJ2-5): DAGVTQSPTHLIKTRGQQVTLRCSPKSGHDTVSWYQQALGQGPQFIFQYYEEEERQRGNFPDRFSGHQFPNYSSELNVNALLLGDSALYLCASSPNQETQYFGPGTRLLVL.

This chain connects TRBV6-1 to TRBJ2-1; 9 bases are shared with TRBD1. The CDR3 runs 17 residues. V lost 4 bases to trimming and J lost 6 bases; unmatched junction nucleotides: 13. Looked up from germline, CDR1 is MNHNS and CDR2 is SASEGT. The CDR3 is CASSVGHRDRVGNEQFF. DNA for the CDR3: TGTGCCAGCAGTGTCGGCCATAGGGACAGGGTGGGCAATGAGCAGTTCTTC.